One sample yielded the 19 T cell receptor beta chains listed below, sequenced in a study of radiotherapy plus CTLA-4 blockade in lung cancer. Assay used: immunoSEQ multiplex PCR; TCRdb lists only in-frame clones, some missing. The repertoire holds approximately 50,000 clones, with 73% as singletons. Sample: peripheral blood, taken from a patient treated with radiotherapy plus ipilimumab. These receptors were collected from a human donor with non-small cell lung cancer who had a complete response to radiotherapy plus ipilimumab.

The rearrangement uses TRBV5-4 and TRBJ2-7; TRBD1 agrees at 11 bases. V was clipped by 4 bases and J by 4 bases; unmatched bases: 7. In germline, CDR1 is SGHNT, CDR2 YYREEE (reference sequence). This CDR3 has 15 amino acids. CDR3 coding DNA: TGTGCCAGCAGCCCCGGACAGGGGGCCCGATACGAGCAGTACTTC. This codes for CASSPGQGARYEQYF.

The V and J genes are TRBV5-1 and TRBJ1-1; TRBD1 agrees at 9 bases. After removal of 3 bases from V and 4 bases from J, the junction contained 4 bases not matched to a gene. This CDR3 has 14 amino acids. The germline V gene has CDR1 SGHRS and CDR2 YFSETQ. For the CDR3, the DNA is TGCGCCAGCAGCTCAAGGACAGGGGCCACTGAAGCTTTCTTT. This gives the protein CASSSRTGATEAFF.

V and J are TRBV7-2 and TRBJ2-3; D might be TRBD2 (6 bases). Trimming shortened V by 8 bases and J by 6 bases, and 18 bases separated the two germline ends. Germline lookup yields CDR1 SGHTA and CDR2 FQGNSA. CDR3 length: 14 amino acids. CDR3 loop: CASSPGGLIDTQYF. CDR3 coding DNA: TGTGCCAGCTCCCCCGGGGGTTTGATCGATACGCAGTATTTT.

This clone was counted once. V is TRBV7-9 and J is TRBJ2-1; the match to TRBD1 covers 10 bases. The CDR3 length is 16 residues. Trimming removed 5 bases from V and 8 bases from J; junction bases left unmatched: 12. CDR1 and CDR2 (germline): SEHNR, FQNEAQ (reference sequence). CDR3: CASSPRTGQGFYEQFF. The CDR3 bases are TGTGCCAGCAGCCCGAGAACGGGACAGGGGTTCTATGAGCAGTTCTTC.

V is TRBV29-1 and J is TRBJ1-1; no clear D. The V gene's germline CDR1 is SQVTM and CDR2 ANQGSEA. V lost 6 bases, J lost 5 bases, and 7 bases lay in between. This CDR3 spans 10 amino acids. The CDR3 region has the DNA TGCAGCGTGTGGCAGACTGAAGCTTTCTTT. It specifies CSVWQTEAFF. Drawing the rest from reference TRBV29-1 and TRBJ1-1, the complete variable domain is SAVISQKPSRDICQRGTSLTIQCQVDSQVTMMFWYRQQPGQSLTLIATANQGSEATYESGFVIDKFPISRPNLTFSTLTVSNMSPEDSSIYLCSVWQTEAFFGQGTRLTVV.

J is TRBJ2-1 and V is TRBV4-1; 12 bases align to TRBD2. CDR3 length: 16 residues. Germline CDR1 is MGHRA and CDR2 is YSYEKL. V lost 2 bases to trimming and J lost 6 bases; unmatched junction nucleotides: 5. The CDR3: CASSQHTSGGSNEQFF. The CDR3 region has the DNA TGCGCCAGCAGCCAACATACTAGCGGGGGGAGCAATGAGCAGTTCTTC.

The J gene is TRBJ2-4, the V gene TRBV5-1; 8 nucleotides align to TRBD2. CDR1 and CDR2 from the germline V gene are SGHRS and YFSETQ. J was trimmed by 8 bases and V by 0 bases; bases with no gene match: 1. The CDR3 consists of 13 residues. CDR3 in DNA: TGCGCCAGCAGCTTGGCCGGGAGGGACATTCAGTACTTC. Protein: CASSLAGRDIQYF.

The genes are TRBV6-1 and TRBJ1-4; no clear D. Trimming shortened V by 2 bases and J by 12 bases, and 10 bases separated the two germline ends. CDR1 is MNHNS, CDR2 SASEGT, per germline. The CDR3 runs to 12 residues. CDR3: CASSEIVGQLFF. CDR3 in DNA: TGTGCCAGCAGTGAAATTGTGGGCCAACTGTTTTTT.

The J gene is TRBJ2-5, the V gene TRBV10-2; 7 bases match TRBD2. The CDR3 sequence is 14 residues long. Germline CDR1 reads WSHSY; CDR2 reads SAAADI. The ends lost 8 bases at V and 3 bases at J; junction bases unmatched: 9. CDR3 nucleotides: TGCGCCAGCCTTCCTGGGGGGGAGGAAGAGACCCAGTACTTC. Amino acids: CASLPGGEEETQYF.

This chain uses TRBV29-1 with TRBJ1-4, with TRBD1 identical over 8 bases. CDR1 is SQVTM and CDR2 is ANQGSEA in the germline V gene. Trimming removed 7 bases from V and 6 bases from J; junction bases left unmatched: 10. The CDR3 contains 14 residues. In nucleotides, the CDR3 is TGCAGCGCTACTGGACAGGGTAACGATGAAAAACTGTTTTTT. Its protein product is CSATGQGNDEKLFF.

This clone turned up a few times. CDR3 DNA sequence: TGTGCCAGCAGCGGAGGGACAGGACATACCGGGGAGCTGTTTTTT. It encodes CASSGGTGHTGELFF. The chain couples TRBV9 to TRBJ2-2; 8 bases line up with TRBD1. The J segment lost 5 bases and the V segment lost 3 bases, leaving 6 bases of the junction unmatched. Germline V lookup: CDR1 SGDLS, CDR2 YYNGEE. CDR3 length: 15 amino acids.

This clone was observed a handful of times. J is TRBJ1-4 and V is TRBV7-9; D is ambiguous. The CDR3 contains 15 residues. The V end lost 3 bases, the J end lost 7 bases, and 15 bases lay between the germline ends. CDR1 and CDR2 (germline): SEHNR, FQNEAQ (reference sequence). The CDR3 sequence: CASSFGWVGGEKLFF. The DNA of the CDR3 is TGTGCCAGCAGCTTTGGTTGGGTGGGAGGTGAAAAACTGTTTTTT.

A note on this clone: The same CDR3 can be traced to other DNA sequences in this sample. V usage is TRBV10-1 and J usage is TRBJ1-1, with 7 bases identical to TRBD1. This CDR3 has 14 residues. Germline CDR1 is WNHNN and CDR2 is SYGVQD (reference sequence). V was clipped by 3 bases and J by 5 bases; unmatched bases: 6. The CDR3 DNA reads TGCGCCAGCAGTGACACAGGGGAGAGAACTGAAGCTTTCTTT. This encodes CASSDTGERTEAFF.

J is TRBJ2-7 and V is TRBV7-2, with D uncertain. From germline, CDR1 is SGHTA and CDR2 FQGNSA. The CDR3 consists of 15 residues. V was clipped by 1 base and J by 3 bases, with 13 bases between them. CDR3 DNA: TGTGCCAGCAGCTTAGACTTTGAGGCTATCTACGAGCAGTACTTC. Its translation is CASSLDFEAIYEQYF.

Here the CDR3 reads CASKRVSNTEAFF. Here the CDR3 DNA reads TGTGCCAGCAAGCGAGTTTCGAACACTGAAGCTTTCTTT. J is TRBJ1-1 and V is TRBV6-1; no definite D call. Per germline, CDR1 MNHNS and CDR2 SASEGT. This CDR3 spans 13 amino acids. Between the trimmed V and J ends, which lost 7 bases and 1 base, there was a span of 10 bases.

The genes are TRBV7-9 and TRBJ2-5; tentative D call: TRBD2 (6 bases). CDR1 and CDR2 from the germline V gene are SEHNR and FQNEAQ (reference sequence). The CDR3 is 14 residues long. V dropped 0 bases and J dropped 2 bases, with 7 bases sitting between them. CDR3: CASSLARGQETQYF. CDR3 DNA: TGTGCCAGCAGCTTAGCGCGGGGTCAAGAGACCCAGTACTTC.

The chain uses TRBV7-9 and TRBJ1-2; D is possibly TRBD1 (6 bases). The CDR3 length is 14 residues. V was pared by 9 bases and J by 3 bases, with 17 bases between. Germline CDR1 reads SEHNR; CDR2 reads FQNEAQ (reference sequence). CDR3 bases: TGTGCCAGGCTATTGGGGGGGCGCGACTATGGCTACACCTTC. This codes for CARLLGGRDYGYTF. The complete variable domain, with remaining parts taken from reference TRBV7-9 and TRBJ1-2, reads DTGVSQNPRHKITKRGQNVTFRCDPISEHNRLYWYRQTLGQGPEFLTYFQNEAQLEKSRLLSDRFSAERPKGSFSTLEIQRTEQGDSAMYLCARLLGGRDYGYTFGSGTRLTVV.

This clone came up once. J is TRBJ2-7 and V is TRBV28; D perhaps matches TRBD1 (6 bases). CDR3 length: 15 residues. Trimming took 8 bases from V and 5 from J, leaving 22 bases between them. Germline assignment: CDR1 MDHEN and CDR2 SYDVKM. In nucleotides, the CDR3 is TGTGCCAGCGTTTTTTCGGACAGCCTTCAGGACGAGCAGTACTTC. Protein sequence: CASVFSDSLQDEQYF.

The chain couples TRBV9 to TRBJ1-3; 9 bases are a match to TRBD1. The CDR3 loop spans 17 amino acids. Unmatched junction bases numbered 9, after V lost 4 bases and J lost 1 base. Germline V lookup: CDR1 SGDLS, CDR2 YYNGEE. CDR3 sequence: CASSQTPGTGSGNTIYF. DNA for the CDR3: TGTGCCAGCAGCCAGACACCCGGGACAGGGTCTGGAAACACCATATATTTT.